What follows is one T cell receptor beta chain and its context. These data belong to a study of early T cells in non-severe SARS-CoV-2 infection. The TCR library protocol was used to attach unique molecular identifiers. These identifiers were attached to individual cDNA molecules. TCRdb used MiXCR to reprocess the 5' RACE reads, holding one entry per CDR3 protein. In the table there are more than 80,000 distinct CDR3 sequences, around a sixth of which are singletons. Unmatched junction bases numbered 3, after V lost 1 base and J lost 2 bases. Germline V CDR1 and CDR2: KGHSH, LQKENI. The CDR3 is 15 amino acids.

The chain employs TRBV18 and TRBJ2-3, with TRBD1 identical over 7 bases. The sequence was obtained from an adult who was a healthcare worker with PCR-confirmed SARS-CoV-2 infection or an uninfected control (not recorded which). Material for sequencing was whole blood. The CDR3 DNA follows: TGTGCCAGCTCACCACAACAGGGGACCACAGATACGCAGTATTTT. This encodes CASSPQQGTTDTQYF.